The 8 T cell receptor beta chains below come from one sample, sequenced in a study of T cell changes during pregnancy in multiple sclerosis. Clones were sequenced by immunoSEQ multiplex PCR, and TCRdb holds only the in-frame ones, with some missing. The table lists some 38,000 clones, around 91% of them singletons. Sequencing was performed on CD4+ T cells from peripheral blood mononuclear cells, taken in the second trimester of pregnancy. The receptors shown here come from a female donor in good health, enrolled as a control in a pregnancy study.

This CDR3 is CASSSIGQVPDGYTF. The CDR3 DNA sequence: TGTGCCAGCAGTTCAATTGGACAGGTGCCCGATGGCTACACCTTC. The chain couples TRBV28 to TRBJ1-2, with 7 bases aligning to TRBD1. Germline-derived CDR1 and CDR2 are MDHEN and SYDVKM. V shed 4 bases and J 6 bases; nucleotides not matched to a gene: 11. The CDR3 has 15 amino acids.

The chain couples TRBV5-6 to TRBJ1-5, with TRBD1 matching 7 bases. Germline trimming cut 4 bases from V and 0 bases from J; bases unmatched to any gene: 4. Germline CDR1 SGHDT, CDR2 YYEEEE. The CDR3 runs to 15 residues. This chain's CDR3 is CASSRDSNSNQPQHF. The CDR3 DNA reads TGTGCCAGCAGCCGGGACAGTAATAGCAATCAGCCCCAGCATTTT.

The chain employs TRBV2 and TRBJ2-7; 7 nucleotides align to TRBD1. The V and J ends lost 8 bases and 0 bases, in that order; junction bases with no gene match: 4. The CDR3 extends over 13 amino acids. Germline CDR1 is SNHLY and CDR2 is FYNNEI. CDR3 amino acids: CASARDSSYEQYF. The CDR3 coding sequence is TGTGCCAGCGCCCGGGACAGCTCCTACGAGCAGTACTTC.

The chain links TRBV28 to TRBJ1-3, with D possibly matching TRBD1 (5 bases). The length of the CDR3 is 14 residues. Germline V gene lookup returns CDR1 MDHEN and CDR2 SYDVKM. Trimming pared 7 bases from V and 4 bases from J, leaving 14 bases between. This CDR3 reads CASIPQGRGNTIYF. The DNA of the CDR3 is TGTGCCAGCATCCCCCAGGGCAGAGGAAACACCATATATTTT.

This clone was recorded only once. Other DNA sequences in the sample encode the same CDR3. V gene TRBV29-1 combines with J gene TRBJ1-2, with D maybe TRBD1 (6 bases). The germline V and J ends were trimmed by 4 bases and 2 bases, with 8 bases remaining between them. Germline CDR1 is SQVTM and CDR2 is ANQGSEA. The CDR3 has 12 residues. As DNA, the CDR3 is TGCAGCGTTGTAAGGGGGAACTATGGCTACACCTTC. It yields the protein CSVVRGNYGYTF.

The V and J genes are TRBV11-3 and TRBJ1-1; 7 bases match TRBD1. The CDR3 length is 14 residues. After removal of 5 bases from V and 4 bases from J, the junction contained 7 bases not matched to a gene. Per germline, CDR1 SGHNT and CDR2 YENEEA. CDR3 loop: CASSQGQSPTEAFF. The CDR3 DNA is TGTGCCAGCAGCCAGGGACAGTCGCCCACTGAAGCTTTCTTT.

This clone was found once. The gene calls are TRBV6-6 and TRBJ1-2, with TRBD1 matching over 8 bases. V shed 6 bases, J shed 0 bases, and the junction held 3 bases outside the gene matches. The CDR3 spans 14 residues. Per the germline V gene, CDR1 is MNHNY and CDR2 is SVGAGI (reference sequence). The CDR3 spells CASRPTGANYGYTF. The CDR3 nucleotides are TGTGCCAGCAGGCCGACAGGGGCTAACTATGGCTACACCTTC.

This clone has just one count. The rearrangement joins TRBV4-1 to TRBJ1-3; D may be TRBD1 (5 bases). CDR1 is MGHRA and CDR2 is YSYEKL in the germline V gene. V gave up 4 bases and J gave up 7 bases, with 17 bases separating them. The CDR3 is 15 residues long. CDR3 bases: TGCGCCAGCAGCCTCCTCACGGGGGAGGGGAACACCATATATTTT. This gives the protein CASSLLTGEGNTIYF.